This T cell receptor (beta chain) appears in the sequencing data of a study of T cells in Graves' hyperthyroidism and ophthalmopathy. Study-level findings and limits: Blood also contained most expanded thyroid clonotypes above 0.001.

This clonotype was counted ten times or more. Its target is not known. The CDR3 consists of 15 residues. Germline V CDR1 and CDR2: SEHNR, FQNEAQ (reference sequence). V shed 8 bases, J shed 5 bases, and the junction held 10 bases outside the gene matches. TCR beta CDR3 regions were amplified from RNA transcripts. Carried out on the TCR CDR3, a first-round RT-PCR used the HTBI primer set. Each CDR3 protein is one row after TCRdb ran MiXCR on the multiplex PCR reads. The sample lists approximately 500,000 distinct CDR3 sequences, 35% to 55% occurring once. Over 18 months, lack of ophthalmopathy progression marked Graves' hyperthyroidism as stable. Patients aged 18 to 65 had newly diagnosed hyperthyroidism lasting under 2 months. Patients with uncontrolled infections, other autoimmune diseases, pregnancy or lactation were excluded.

The clonotype was recovered from a woman aged 18-35 years with Graves' hyperthyroidism. This sequence joins TRBV7-9 and TRBJ2-5; TRBD2 agrees at 11 bases. Sample: peripheral blood or thyroid tissue (not recorded which). The CDR3 loop reads CASSGGLAADETQYF. The CDR3 coding sequence is TGTGCCAGCTCTGGGGGACTAGCGGCTGATGAGACCCAGTACTTC.